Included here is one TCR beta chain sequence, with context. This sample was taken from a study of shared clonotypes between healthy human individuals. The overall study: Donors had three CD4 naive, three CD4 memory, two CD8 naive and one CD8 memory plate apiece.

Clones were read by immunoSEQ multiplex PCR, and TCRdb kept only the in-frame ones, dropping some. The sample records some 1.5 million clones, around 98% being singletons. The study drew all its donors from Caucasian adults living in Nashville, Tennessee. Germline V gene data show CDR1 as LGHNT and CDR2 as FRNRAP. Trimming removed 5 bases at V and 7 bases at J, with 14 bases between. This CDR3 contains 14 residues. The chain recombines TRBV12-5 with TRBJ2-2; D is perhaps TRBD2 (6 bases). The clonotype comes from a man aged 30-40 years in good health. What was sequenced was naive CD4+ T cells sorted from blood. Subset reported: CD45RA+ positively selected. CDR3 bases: TGTGCTAGTGGTCAAGCAGCGGGCATCGGGGAGCTGTTTTTT. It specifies CASGQAAGIGELFF.